The rows below give T cell receptor beta chains drawn from one sample of a study of glioma-infiltrating T cells. MiXCR, applied by TCRdb to the multiplex PCR reads, yields one record per CDR3 protein. The repertoire holds roughly 120,000 distinct CDR3 sequences, with roughly 25% as singletons. Sequencing was carried out using glioma tissue, nonneoplastic brain tissue, or PBMCs (not recorded which). These receptors were taken from a human donor with low-grade glioma or glioblastoma, undergoing nonglioma brain surgery, or in good health (not recorded which). CDR3s leave out the opening cysteine and the closing phenylalanine or tryptophan.

CDR3aa	j_gene	v_gene
ASSNPQSPSSNTGELF	TRBJ2-2	TRBV12-3/TRBV12-4
ASSRVTGVSYNEQL	TRBJ2-1	TRBV6-2/TRBV6-3
ASSIDSTGNLGRQPQH	TRBJ1-5	TRBV19
ASSLMVRAGRETQY	TRBJ2-5	TRBV7-2
ASSLVPINQPQH	TRBJ1-5	TRBV7-2
ASSQLRASEAF	TRBJ1-1	TRBV3-1
ASSQEFRLAADTQY	TRBJ2-3	TRBV4-2
ASSGGTYDEQY	TRBJ2-7	TRBV12-3/TRBV12-4
ASSSGTIFTDTQY	TRBJ2-3	TRBV7-9
ASSALSGSGTGELF	TRBJ2-2	TRBV9
ASSHPPRATYEQY	TRBJ2-7	TRBV4-1
ASSLATYQETQY	TRBJ2-5	TRBV5-4
ASSFDRDTEAF	TRBJ1-1	TRBV7-3
TNTRGGTGSGEQY	TRBJ2-7	TRBV28
AVGTGGLS	TRBJ2-2	TRBV19
AGWRGSPPNEQF	TRBJ2-1	TRBV6-1
ASSQDLSGAYEQY	TRBJ2-7	TRBV4-1
ASSQDAGSSTDTQY	TRBJ2-3	TRBV3-1
ASSQDSEGLDEQY	TRBJ2-7	TRBV4-3
SVEVGGDREQY	TRBJ2-7	TRBV29-1
ASSPGTASYEQY	TRBJ2-7	TRBV27
ASPLTSGDTGELF	TRBJ2-2	TRBV7-2
ASIAYYEQY	TRBJ2-7	TRBV27
SAPPSGGLYT	TRBJ1-2	TRBV20-1
DTSRGDSSNQPQD	TRBJ1-5	TRBV15
ASSFPEDTQY	TRBJ2-3	TRBV28
ASSRTPSTDTEY	TRBJ2-3	TRBV12-3/TRBV12-4
ASSLTPGGARIVPEAF	TRBJ1-1	TRBV27
ASSHGTSATYEQY	TRBJ2-7	TRBV3-1
ASSQDPLAGISYNEQF	TRBJ2-1	TRBV4-2
ASSLSRTSGISSYEQY	TRBJ2-7	TRBV27
ASSPHGPYNEQF	TRBJ2-1	TRBV12-3/TRBV12-4
ASASGRGYEQY	TRBJ2-7	TRBV19
ASSQEAGPKTGELF	TRBJ2-2	TRBV4-3
SAGQGNQPQH	TRBJ1-5	TRBV29-1
ASSKGTGQETQY	TRBJ2-5	TRBV12-3/TRBV12-4
ASSPTSGIPHEQF	TRBJ2-1	TRBV6-1
ATLAGAYGYT	TRBJ1-2	TRBV19
ASSEFRGVSGPQH	TRBJ1-5	TRBV6-1
ASSGRLAGETQY	TRBJ2-5	TRBV7-6
ASSLPLINRFDRDYTEAF	TRBJ1-1	TRBV7-2
SSSVEGQQAF	TRBJ1-1	TRBV5-1
ASGPAGGQETQY	TRBJ2-5	TRBV6-8
ASSERVEAGGSEQF	TRBJ2-1	TRBV6-1
ASSRGGARNNEQF	TRBJ2-1	TRBV7-9